This is a list of T cell receptor beta chains from one sample in a study of shared clonotypes between healthy human individuals. Libraries were prepared by immunoSEQ multiplex PCR; TCRdb keeps only in-frame clonotypes and omits some of them. Of hundreds of thousands of clones in the sample, 96% were seen once. What was sequenced was naive CD4+ T cells sorted from blood. These receptors originate from a woman aged 30 to 39 in good health. Each CDR3 is given with its conserved first and last residue. Each record gives: D gene, J gene, clone size, V gene, CDR3 protein, CDR3 DNA. D genes are given only for firm matches. Expanded clones get a size class; other rows say once, few or many, or leave the size out.

NA | TRBJ2-7 | NA | TRBV28 | CASSLFGTSYEQYF | TGTGCCAGCAGTTTATTTGGGACTTCTTACGAGCAGTACTTC
TRBD1 | TRBJ2-7 | NA | TRBV7-8 | CASSPRTGSHEQYF | TGTGCCAGCAGCCCCCGGACAGGGTCCCACGAGCAGTACTTC
TRBD2 | TRBJ2-1 | NA | TRBV5-4 | CASSSGTSGRGHEQFF | TGTGCCAGCAGCTCCGGGACTAGCGGGAGGGGGCATGAGCAGTTCTTC
NA | TRBJ2-7 | NA | TRBV11-2 | CASSLTGTGFSYEQYF | TGTGCCAGCAGTCTCACCGGGACTGGCTTCTCCTACGAGCAGTACTTC
NA | TRBJ1-5 | NA | TRBV29-1 | CSVGGGDQPQHF | TGCAGCGTTGGAGGCGGAGATCAGCCCCAGCATTTT
TRBD1 | TRBJ1-2 | NA | TRBV28 | CASRDQQGAAYGYTF | TGTGCCAGCAGGGATCAGCAGGGGGCGGCCTATGGCTACACCTTC
TRBD1 | TRBJ2-7 | NA | TRBV11-2 | CASSLEQGISEQYF | TGTGCCAGCAGCTTAGAACAGGGGATTTCAGAACAGTACTTC
NA | TRBJ2-4 | NA | TRBV27 | CASSPERLQAKNIQYF | TGTGCCAGCAGCCCAGAGCGGCTCCAGGCCAAAAACATTCAGTACTTC
NA | TRBJ2-1 | NA | TRBV5-1 | CASSLRTSGGGPTYNEQFF | TGCGCCAGCAGCCTGCGGACGTCCGGCGGTGGCCCGACCTACAATGAGCAGTTCTTC
TRBD2 | TRBJ2-7 | NA | TRBV7-2 | CASSRDYAGEQYF | TGTGCCAGCAGCCGGGACTACGCGGGTGAGCAGTACTTC
TRBD2 | TRBJ2-7 | NA | TRBV29-1 | CSVAGGIEQYF | TGCAGCGTTGCGGGGGGGATCGAGCAGTACTTC
NA | TRBJ2-7 | NA | TRBV18 | CASSRGTRTTSSYEQYF | TGTGCCAGCTCCCGAGGGACGAGGACTACCTCCTCCTACGAGCAGTACTTC
NA | TRBJ2-7 | NA | TRBV5-1 | CASSLRYGGNYEQYF | TGCGCCAGCAGCTTGAGGTATGGGGGGAACTACGAGCAGTACTTC
TRBD1 | TRBJ2-5 | NA | TRBV10-3 | CAIKGTGGQETQYF | TGTGCCATCAAAGGGACAGGGGGCCAAGAGACCCAGTACTTC
TRBD1 | TRBJ1-2 | once | TRBV28 | CASSLPHRGPYTF | TGTGCCAGCAGTTTACCCCACAGGGGTCCCTACACCTTC
TRBD1 | TRBJ1-4 | NA | TRBV28 | CASSLYRGHTNEKLFF | TGTGCCAGCAGTTTATACAGGGGGCATACTAATGAAAAACTGTTTTTT
TRBD1 | TRBJ1-2 | NA | TRBV5-1 | CASSTRQGNNYGYTF | TGCGCCAGCAGCACCCGACAGGGAAATAACTATGGCTACACCTTC
NA | TRBJ2-7 | NA | TRBV4-1 | CASSGVRPGYEQYF | TGCGCCAGCAGTGGGGTTCGGCCGGGGTACGAGCAGTACTTC
NA | TRBJ2-6 | NA | TRBV28 | CASGGISVTF | TGTGCCAGCGGAGGAATCTCGGTGACTTTC
NA | TRBJ1-3 | NA | TRBV4-2 | CASSQDPPAVLTAGNTIYF | TGTGCCAGCAGCCAAGATCCCCCGGCGGTCCTGACGGCTGGAAACACCATATATTTT
TRBD2 | TRBJ2-2 | NA | TRBV7-9 | CASSRRGLANTGELFF | TGTGCCAGCAGCCGAAGAGGACTAGCAAACACCGGGGAGCTGTTTTTT
TRBD1 | TRBJ2-7 | NA | TRBV11-2 | CASSPWAGTGGYEQYF | TGTGCCAGCAGCCCGTGGGCGGGGACAGGGGGCTACGAGCAGTACTTC